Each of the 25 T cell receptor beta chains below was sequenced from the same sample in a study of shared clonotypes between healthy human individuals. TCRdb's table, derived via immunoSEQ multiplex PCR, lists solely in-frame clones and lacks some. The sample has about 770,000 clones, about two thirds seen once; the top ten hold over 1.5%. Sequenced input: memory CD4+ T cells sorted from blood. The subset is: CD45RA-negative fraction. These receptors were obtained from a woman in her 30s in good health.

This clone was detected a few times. In DNA form, the CDR3 reads TGTGCCTGGACCTCTTTGGGACTATACTCGGAGCAGTACTTC. Protein: CAWTSLGLYSEQYF. The chain has TRBV30 and TRBJ2-7; 7 bases fit TRBD2. The junction had 13 bases not matched to a gene; V was cut back by 4 bases and J by 7 bases. The CDR3 is 14 residues long. CDR1 GTSNPN and CDR2 SVGIG come from the germline V gene (reference sequence).

The CDR3 nucleotides read TGTGCCTGGAGTCAGGAACGGGGGTTCGGTACCAATCAGCCCCAGCATTTT. This sequence encodes CAWSQERGFGTNQPQHF. The V call is TRBV30, the J call TRBJ1-5; the D gene is possibly TRBD1 (5 bases). The CDR3 has 17 residues. Germline lookup yields CDR1 GTSNPN and CDR2 SVGIG (reference sequence). Between the trimmed V and J ends, which lost 2 bases and 3 bases, there was a span of 20 bases.

CDR3 protein: CATSRDRVAGGWDEQFF. Written as DNA, the CDR3 is TGTGCCACCAGCAGAGATCGAGTAGCGGGAGGGTGGGATGAGCAGTTCTTC. The chain carries TRBV15 and TRBJ2-1; 11 nucleotides match TRBD2. The CDR3 contains 17 residues. J was trimmed by 8 bases and V by 0 bases; bases with no gene match: 9. CDR1 LNHNV and CDR2 YYDKDF come from the germline V gene (reference sequence). Complete variable domain (other parts from reference TRBV15 and TRBJ2-1): DAMVIQNPRYQVTQFGKPVTLSCSQTLNHNVMYWYQQKSSQAPKLLFHYYDKDFNNEADTPDNFQSRRPNTSFCFLDIRSPGLGDTAMYLCATSRDRVAGGWDEQFFGPGTRLTVL.

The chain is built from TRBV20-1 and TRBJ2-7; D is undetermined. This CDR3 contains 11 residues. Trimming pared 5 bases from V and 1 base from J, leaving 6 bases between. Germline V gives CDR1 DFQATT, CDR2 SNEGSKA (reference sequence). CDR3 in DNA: TGCAGTGCTTATGATTCCTACGAGCAGTACTTC. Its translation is CSAYDSYEQYF.

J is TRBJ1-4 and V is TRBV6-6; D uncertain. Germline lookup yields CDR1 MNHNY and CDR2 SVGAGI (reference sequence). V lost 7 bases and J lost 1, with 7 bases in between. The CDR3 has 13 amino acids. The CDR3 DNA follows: TGTGCCAGCACCAAAGTAACTAATGAAAAACTGTTTTTT. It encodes CASTKVTNEKLFF.

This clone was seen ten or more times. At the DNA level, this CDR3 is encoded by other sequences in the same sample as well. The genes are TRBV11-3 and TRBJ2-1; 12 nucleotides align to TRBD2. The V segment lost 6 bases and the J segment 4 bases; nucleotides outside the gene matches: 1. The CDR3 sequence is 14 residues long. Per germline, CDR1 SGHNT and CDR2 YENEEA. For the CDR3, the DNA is TGTGCCAGCAGTCTAGCGGGAGGGTACAATGAGCAGTTCTTC. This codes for CASSLAGGYNEQFF.

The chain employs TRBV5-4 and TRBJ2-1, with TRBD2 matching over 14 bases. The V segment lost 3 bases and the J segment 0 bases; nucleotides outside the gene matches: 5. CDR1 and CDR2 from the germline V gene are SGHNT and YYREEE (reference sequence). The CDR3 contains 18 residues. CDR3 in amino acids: CASSWGLAGVGSYNEQFF. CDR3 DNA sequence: TGTGCCAGCAGCTGGGGACTAGCGGGAGTGGGCTCCTACAATGAGCAGTTCTTC.

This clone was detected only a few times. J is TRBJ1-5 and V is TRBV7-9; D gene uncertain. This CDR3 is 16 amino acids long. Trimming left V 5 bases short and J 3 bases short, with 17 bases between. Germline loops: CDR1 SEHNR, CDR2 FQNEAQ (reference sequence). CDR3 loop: CASSLYTAANNQPQHF. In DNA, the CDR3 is TGTGCCAGCAGCCTGTACACGGCCGCAAACAATCAGCCCCAGCATTTT.

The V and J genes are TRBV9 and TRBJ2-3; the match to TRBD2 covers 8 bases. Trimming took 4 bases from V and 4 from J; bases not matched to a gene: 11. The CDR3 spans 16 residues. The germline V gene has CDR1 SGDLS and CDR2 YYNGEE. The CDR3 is CASSSAGGRRSDTQYF. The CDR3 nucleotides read TGTGCCAGCAGCTCAGCTGGCGGGAGGAGGTCAGATACGCAGTATTTT.

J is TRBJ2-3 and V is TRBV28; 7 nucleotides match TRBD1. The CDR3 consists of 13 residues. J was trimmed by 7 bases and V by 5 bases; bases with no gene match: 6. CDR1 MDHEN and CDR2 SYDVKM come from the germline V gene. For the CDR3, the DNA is TGTGCCAGCAGTCCGCGGACAGGTAATACGCAGTATTTT. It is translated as CASSPRTGNTQYF.

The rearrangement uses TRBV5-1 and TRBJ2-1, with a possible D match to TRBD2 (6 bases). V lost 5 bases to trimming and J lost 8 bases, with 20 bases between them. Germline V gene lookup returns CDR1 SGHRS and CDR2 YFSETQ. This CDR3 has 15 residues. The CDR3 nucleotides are TGCGCCAGCAGGAACCGGGTCGCGGGACCCGATGAGCAGTTCTTC. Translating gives CASRNRVAGPDEQFF.

In DNA form, the CDR3 reads TGCAGTGCTGGCAGGGAGGTCGAGCAGTACTTC. It is translated as CSAGREVEQYF. This chain joins TRBV20-1 and TRBJ2-7; tentatively, D is TRBD2 (6 bases). The germline gives CDR1 DFQATT, CDR2 SNEGSKA (reference sequence). This CDR3 has 11 amino acids. V lost 5 bases and J lost 6, with 11 bases in between.

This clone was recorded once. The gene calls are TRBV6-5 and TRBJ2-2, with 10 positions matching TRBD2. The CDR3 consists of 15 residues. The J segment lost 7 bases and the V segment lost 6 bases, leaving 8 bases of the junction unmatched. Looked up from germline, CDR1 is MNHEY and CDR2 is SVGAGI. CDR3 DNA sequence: TGTGCCAGCAGCCAGACTAGCGGGCTCGTCGGGGAGCTGTTTTTT. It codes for CASSQTSGLVGELFF.

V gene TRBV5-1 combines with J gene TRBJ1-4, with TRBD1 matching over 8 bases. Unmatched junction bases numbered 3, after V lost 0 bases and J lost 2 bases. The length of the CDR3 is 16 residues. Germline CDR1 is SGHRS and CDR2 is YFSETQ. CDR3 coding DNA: TGCGCCAGCAGCTTGGGGACAGGGTCGACTAATGAAAAACTGTTTTTT. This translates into CASSLGTGSTNEKLFF.

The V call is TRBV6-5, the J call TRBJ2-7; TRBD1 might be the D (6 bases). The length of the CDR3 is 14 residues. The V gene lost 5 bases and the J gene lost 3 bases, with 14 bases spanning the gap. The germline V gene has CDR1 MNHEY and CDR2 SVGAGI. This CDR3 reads CASSVRDTGYEQYF. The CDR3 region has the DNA TGTGCCAGCAGTGTCCGGGACACCGGCTACGAGCAGTACTTC.

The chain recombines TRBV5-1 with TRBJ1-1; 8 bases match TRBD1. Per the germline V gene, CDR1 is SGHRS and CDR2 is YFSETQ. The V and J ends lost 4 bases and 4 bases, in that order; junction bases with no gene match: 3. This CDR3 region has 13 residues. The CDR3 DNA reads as TGCGCCAGCAGCCAAGGGACAGGCACTGAAGCTTTCTTT. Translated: CASSQGTGTEAFF.

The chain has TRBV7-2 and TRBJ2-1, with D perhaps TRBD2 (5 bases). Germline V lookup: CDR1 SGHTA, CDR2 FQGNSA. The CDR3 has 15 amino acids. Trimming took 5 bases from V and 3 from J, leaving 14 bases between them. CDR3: CASSLLALVYNEQFF. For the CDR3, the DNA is TGTGCCAGCAGCCTTCTAGCTTTGGTCTACAATGAGCAGTTCTTC.

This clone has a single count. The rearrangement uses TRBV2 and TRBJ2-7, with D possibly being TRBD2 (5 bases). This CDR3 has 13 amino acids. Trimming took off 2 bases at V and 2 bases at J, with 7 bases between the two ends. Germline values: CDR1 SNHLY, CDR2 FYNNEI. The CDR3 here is CASSETEAYEQYF. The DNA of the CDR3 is TGTGCCAGCAGTGAAACGGAGGCCTACGAGCAGTACTTC.

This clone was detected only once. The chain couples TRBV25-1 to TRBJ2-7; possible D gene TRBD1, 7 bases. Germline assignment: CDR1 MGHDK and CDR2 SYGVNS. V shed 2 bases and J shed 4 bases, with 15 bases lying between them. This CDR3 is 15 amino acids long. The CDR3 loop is CASSEGSAGGYEQYF. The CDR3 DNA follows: TGTGCCAGCAGTGAAGGATCGGCAGGGGGGTACGAGCAGTACTTC.

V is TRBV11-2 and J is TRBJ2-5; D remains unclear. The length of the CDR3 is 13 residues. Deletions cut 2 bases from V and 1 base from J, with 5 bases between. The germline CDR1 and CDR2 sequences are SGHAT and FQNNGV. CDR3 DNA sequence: TGTGCCAGCAGCTTACAGTCCCAAGAGACCCAGTACTTC. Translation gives CASSLQSQETQYF.

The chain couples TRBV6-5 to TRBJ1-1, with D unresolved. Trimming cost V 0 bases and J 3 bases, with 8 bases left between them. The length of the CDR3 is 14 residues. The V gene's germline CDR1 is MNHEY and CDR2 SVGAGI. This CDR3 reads CASSYSSRDTEAFF. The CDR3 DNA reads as TGTGCCAGCAGTTACTCGAGTAGGGACACTGAAGCTTTCTTT.

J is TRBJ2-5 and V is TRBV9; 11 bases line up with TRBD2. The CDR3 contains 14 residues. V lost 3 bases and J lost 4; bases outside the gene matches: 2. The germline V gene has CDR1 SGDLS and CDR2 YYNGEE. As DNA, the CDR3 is TGTGCCAGCAGCGCAGGACTAGCGGGAGAGACCCAGTACTTC. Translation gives CASSAGLAGETQYF.

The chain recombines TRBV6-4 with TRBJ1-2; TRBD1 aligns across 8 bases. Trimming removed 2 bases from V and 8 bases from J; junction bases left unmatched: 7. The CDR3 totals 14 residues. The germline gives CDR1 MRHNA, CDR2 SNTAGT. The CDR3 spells CASSDLTGVGGYTF. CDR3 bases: TGTGCCAGCAGTGACCTGACAGGGGTGGGAGGCTACACCTTC.

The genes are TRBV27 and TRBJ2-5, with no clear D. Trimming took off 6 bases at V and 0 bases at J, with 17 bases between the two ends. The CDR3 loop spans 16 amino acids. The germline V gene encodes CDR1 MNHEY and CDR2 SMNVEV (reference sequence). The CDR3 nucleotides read TGTGCCAGCAGCCCCATTCCAGGACGGTACCAAGAGACCCAGTACTTC. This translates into CASSPIPGRYQETQYF.

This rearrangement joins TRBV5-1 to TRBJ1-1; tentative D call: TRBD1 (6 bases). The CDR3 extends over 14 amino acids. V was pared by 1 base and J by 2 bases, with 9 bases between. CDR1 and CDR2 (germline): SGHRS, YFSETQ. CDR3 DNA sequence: TGCGCCAGCAGCTTGACGGACAGTAACACTGAAGCTTTCTTT. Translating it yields CASSLTDSNTEAFF.